This T cell receptor beta chain stems from a study of T cell repertoires in cytomegalovirus infection. J was trimmed by 9 bases and V by 5 bases; bases with no gene match: 10. The CDR3 length is 14 residues. Germline V gene lookup returns CDR1 PRHDT and CDR2 FYEKMQ (reference sequence). In TCRdb, the reads were re-called with MiXCR into one record per CDR3 protein. The sample records hundreds of thousands of distinct CDR3 sequences, more than 20% being singletons. Sequenced input: CD8+ T cells from PBMCs. J is TRBJ2-1 and V is TRBV13; 7 nucleotides agree with TRBD1. The TCR sequence derives from a human donor in good health (CMV status not recorded). Some clones in this sample may be carry-over from other donors' samples. CDR3 bases: TGTGCCAGCAGCCCAACCGACAGGGATGTTGAGCAGTTCTTC. It encodes CASSPTDRDVEQFF.